A single sample gave rise to the 9 T cell receptor beta chains below, sequenced in a study of blood T cell repertoires in COVID-19. Assay used: immunoSEQ multiplex PCR; TCRdb lists only in-frame clones, some missing. The profile shows about 280,000 clones, 86% of them singletons. Material for sequencing was peripheral blood. Source of these receptors: a woman in her seventies with COVID-19, enrolled during active disease.

This clone has a handful of counts. The CDR3 region has the DNA TGTGCCTGGAGCGATACAGGGGGCGATCAGCCCCAGCATTTT. This sequence encodes CAWSDTGGDQPQHF. The rearrangement joins TRBV30 to TRBJ1-5; 9 bases are shared with TRBD1. The CDR3 extends over 14 amino acids. Germline CDR1 reads GTSNPN; CDR2 reads SVGIG (reference sequence). V dropped 3 bases and J dropped 5; count of bases not matched to a gene: 5.

V is TRBV9 and J is TRBJ1-4, with D perhaps matching TRBD1 (6 bases). The CDR3 has 15 amino acids. V was clipped by 4 bases and J by 0 bases, with 10 bases between them. From germline, CDR1 is SGDLS and CDR2 YYNGEE. DNA for the CDR3: TGTGCCAGCAGCTTCGGGGACACAACTAATGAAAAACTGTTTTTT. This translates into CASSFGDTTNEKLFF.

This chain uses TRBV28 with TRBJ2-7; D might be TRBD1 (5 bases). The CDR3 has 12 residues. The V and J ends lost 7 bases and 1 base respectively, with 8 bases between them. In germline, CDR1 is MDHEN, CDR2 SYDVKM. CDR3 in amino acids: CASTQGSYEQYF. The CDR3 DNA is TGTGCCAGCACTCAGGGATCCTACGAGCAGTACTTC.

This chain connects TRBV5-4 to TRBJ1-2; D remains unclear. This CDR3 has 15 residues. Germline loops: CDR1 SGHNT, CDR2 YYREEE (reference sequence). Trimming shortened V by 3 bases and J by 2 bases, and 14 bases separated the two germline ends. The CDR3 here is CASSSPTTPNYGYTF. In nucleotides, the CDR3 is TGTGCCAGCAGCTCCCCGACAACGCCCAACTATGGCTACACCTTC.

The chain uses TRBV7-9 and TRBJ1-2, with D unresolved. Trimming removed 3 bases from V and 6 bases from J, with 11 bases in between. Germline CDR1 reads SEHNR; CDR2 reads FQNEAQ (reference sequence). This CDR3 has 13 amino acids. The CDR3 reads CASSFEGGNGYTF. The CDR3, as DNA: TGTGCCAGCAGCTTCGAAGGAGGGAATGGCTACACCTTC.

V gene TRBV18 combines with J gene TRBJ2-3; 12 bases are shared with TRBD2. After removal of 2 bases from V and 0 bases from J, the junction contained 9 bases not matched to a gene. Germline values: CDR1 KGHSH, CDR2 LQKENI. The CDR3 loop spans 19 amino acids. CDR3 protein: CASSPVTLAGGTSTDTQYF. The CDR3 DNA reads as TGTGCCAGCTCACCAGTAACACTAGCGGGGGGCACTAGCACAGATACGCAGTATTTT.

This clone has only a few counts. The genes are TRBV27 and TRBJ1-6; D may be TRBD1 (6 bases). Germline V gene sequence: CDR1 MNHEY, CDR2 SMNVEV (reference sequence). Deletions cut 5 bases from V and 3 bases from J, with 14 bases between. The CDR3 runs to 16 residues. The CDR3 spells CASSPGEGGYNSPLHF. The CDR3, as DNA: TGTGCCAGCAGTCCAGGGGAGGGGGGCTATAATTCACCCCTCCACTTT.

This clone was observed a single time. This chain connects TRBV2 to TRBJ1-1, with a possible D match to TRBD1 (5 bases). The CDR3 runs to 15 residues. Germline V CDR1 and CDR2: SNHLY, FYNNEI. Trimming took off 5 bases at V and 0 bases at J, with 13 bases between the two ends. DNA of the CDR3: TGTGCCAGCAGTCCCAGGGCCTACATGAACACTGAAGCTTTCTTT. Translated: CASSPRAYMNTEAFF.

This sequence joins TRBV5-1 and TRBJ2-3, with 9 bases matching TRBD1. From germline, CDR1 is SGHRS and CDR2 YFSETQ. The CDR3 runs to 16 residues. V trimming: 0 bases; J trimming: 3 bases; junction bases outside the gene matches: 5. In nucleotides, the CDR3 is TGCGCCAGCAGCTTGGGGACAGGGGCAGGTACAGATACGCAGTATTTT. This translates into CASSLGTGAGTDTQYF.